This T cell receptor (beta chain) was sequenced during a study of blood T cell repertoires in COVID-19. The participants were between about 18 and 90 years old and came from 24 US areas. Clinical history as reported by participants underpinned cohort assignment. This table comes from immunoSEQ multiplex PCR, and its TCRdb copy is limited to in-frame clones, with some not included. The table shows approximately 300,000 clones, with roughly 89% occurring only once. The TCR comes from a woman aged 30 to 39 who had recovered from COVID-19. The specimen sequenced was PBMCs or T cells enriched from blood (not recorded which).

The CDR3 is CASSTGGTWNEQFF. The CDR3 bases are TGTGCCAGCAGCACTGGGGGGACGTGGAATGAGCAGTTCTTC. This chain joins TRBV11-3 and TRBJ2-1; perhaps TRBD2 as D (6 bases). The V and J ends lost 5 bases and 7 bases respectively, with 15 bases between them. Germline V gene lookup returns CDR1 SGHNT and CDR2 YENEEA. This CDR3 spans 14 amino acids.